A selection of T cell receptor beta chains follows, all from one sample in a study of long-term antiretroviral therapy in people with HIV. Generated by immunoSEQ multiplex PCR, the TCRdb table keeps only in-frame clones and is missing some. This table has about 33,000 clones, 70% to 80% appearing once. The input for sequencing was unsorted PBMCs, taken 2 years after starting antiretroviral therapy. The receptors shown here come from a woman aged 50 to 60 with HIV. The CDR3 runs from the conserved cysteine through the conserved F or W. The D gene is left open where the match is weak. Size tells how often a clone was seen (once, few, many) or the class of an expanded clone, and some rows leave it out.

size,J,V,D,DNA,CDR3
few,TRBJ1-2,TRBV27,.,TGTGCCAGCAGCGCGAGGACAGACCAGCTCTATGGCTACACCTTC,CASSARTDQLYGYTF
once,TRBJ1-2,TRBV30,.,TGTGCCTGGAGCCCTCAGGGCTCACTTAACTATGGCTACACCTTC,CAWSPQGSLNYGYTF
.,TRBJ1-5,TRBV10-3,.,TGTGCCATCAGTGAAGCATCGCAAACAGGGCAGCCCCAGCATTTT,CAISEASQTGQPQHF
few,TRBJ2-7,TRBV7-6,.,TGTGCCAGCAGCTGGAGTCAGCTCTACGAGCAGTACTTC,CASSWSQLYEQYF
.,TRBJ2-3,TRBV9,.,TGTGCCAGCAGCGTAGTTTCTGGGGGCACAGATACGCAGTATTTT,CASSVVSGGTDTQYF
.,TRBJ1-2,TRBV19,.,TGTGCCAGTAGCGTGTGGAGGGTAGGTGGCTACACCTTC,CASSVWRVGGYTF
.,TRBJ2-5,TRBV7-2,TRBD2,TGTGCCAGCAGCCGACTAGCGGGGGGGGAGACCCAGTACTTC,CASSRLAGGETQYF
.,TRBJ2-5,TRBV7-8,TRBD1,TGTGCCAGCAGCTTAACGGGACAGGGTATTTACTTC,CASSLTGQGIYF
.,TRBJ2-5,TRBV7-2,TRBD2,TGTGCCAGCAGCCTAGAGGGGTGGCGGGGGGGCTTTGAGACCCAGTACTTC,CASSLEGWRGGFETQYF
.,TRBJ1-1,TRBV18,.,TGTGCCAGCTCGCTTGGGGCGGCTGAAGCTTTCTTT,CASSLGAAEAFF
.,TRBJ2-2,TRBV11-2,.,TGTGCCAGCAGCGGAGATCCCCCATACACCGGGGAGCTGTTTTTT,CASSGDPPYTGELFF
.,TRBJ2-5,TRBV19,TRBD1,TGTGCCAGTAGTATAGTGTCGACAGGGGGCCAAGAGACCCAGTACTTC,CASSIVSTGGQETQYF
few,TRBJ1-2,TRBV28,TRBD1,TGTGCCAGCAGTTTTCGACAGGGGGCGGGCTACACCTTC,CASSFRQGAGYTF
few,TRBJ1-5,TRBV30,.,TGTGCCTGGAGTGGCGGTCCCAATCAGCCCCAGCATTTT,CAWSGGPNQPQHF
.,TRBJ1-3,TRBV27,.,TGTGCCAGCAGTTTCCGTGGGGGAGCTGGAAACACCATATATTTT,CASSFRGGAGNTIYF
.,TRBJ2-7,TRBV27,.,TGTGCCAGCAGTTTTGTAAGGGGGAACGAGCAGTACTTC,CASSFVRGNEQYF
once,TRBJ2-3,TRBV11-3,.,TGTGCCAGCAGCCCCGGGGCGGGGAGCACAGATACGCAGTATTTT,CASSPGAGSTDTQYF
.,TRBJ2-7,TRBV29-1,.,TGCAGCGTTGTCCAGAGCACCTACGAGCAGTACTTC,CSVVQSTYEQYF
.,TRBJ1-5,TRBV18,.,TGTGCCAGCTCAAATGACAGGAACAATCAGCCCCAGCATTTT,CASSNDRNNQPQHF
.,TRBJ1-6,TRBV11-2,.,TGTGCCAGCAGCTTAGGGGGAGGTTCACCCCTCCACTTT,CASSLGGGSPLHF
.,TRBJ1-2,TRBV5-1,.,TGCGCCAGCAGCTTGGCCGGGGGGGAGAGTAGCTACACCTTC,CASSLAGGESSYTF
once,TRBJ2-5,TRBV7-7,.,TGTGCCAGCAGCCCCACAATCCTATCAGGGACCCAGTACTTC,CASSPTILSGTQYF
.,TRBJ2-7,TRBV2,.,TGTGCCAGCAGTGAAAGGTGGCAGCAAGGTGTCGAGCAGTACTTC,CASSERWQQGVEQYF
.,TRBJ1-6,TRBV30,.,TGTGCCTGGAAGCACCAGGGAGGGACACCCCTCCACTTT,CAWKHQGGTPLHF
.,TRBJ2-2,TRBV11-2,.,TGTGCCAGCAGCTTAGATGGCAGGGCGACCGGGGAGCTGTTTTTT,CASSLDGRATGELFF
once,TRBJ2-2,TRBV4-1,.,TGCGCCAGCAGCCAAAGGGCTAGTCAAGCCGGGGAGCTGTTTTTT,CASSQRASQAGELFF